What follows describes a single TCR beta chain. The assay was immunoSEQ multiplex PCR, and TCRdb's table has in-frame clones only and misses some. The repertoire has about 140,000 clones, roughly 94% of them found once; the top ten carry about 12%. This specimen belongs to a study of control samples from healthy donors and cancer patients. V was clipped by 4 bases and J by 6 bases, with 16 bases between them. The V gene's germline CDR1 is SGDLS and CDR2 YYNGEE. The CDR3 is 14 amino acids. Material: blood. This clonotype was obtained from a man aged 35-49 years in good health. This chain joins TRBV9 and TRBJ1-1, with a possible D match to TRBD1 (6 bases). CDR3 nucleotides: TGTGCCAGCAGCCGAAGGGGGGAGGGTGCTGAAGCTTTCTTT. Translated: CASSRRGEGAEAFF.